The 27 T cell receptor beta chains presented below share a single source sample, sequenced in a study of control samples from healthy donors and cancer patients. Sequencing was performed with immunoSEQ multiplex PCR; in TCRdb, only in-frame clones are kept and a portion is missing. The sample lists about 110,000 clones; just over 90% were seen once. The sequenced sample was blood. These receptors all stem from a human donor in good health. The donor label of this sample is uncertain.

V and J are TRBV30 and TRBJ1-3; D unresolved. The CDR3 loop spans 13 amino acids. Trimming took 5 bases from V and 1 from J, leaving 9 bases between them. Germline lookup yields CDR1 GTSNPN and CDR2 SVGIG (reference sequence). CDR3 in amino acids: CAWGTFSGNTIYF. Here the CDR3 DNA reads TGTGCCTGGGGTACATTTTCTGGAAACACCATATATTTT.

The rearrangement uses TRBV19 and TRBJ1-3; D is possibly TRBD1 (5 bases). The V gene lost 9 bases and the J gene lost 0 bases, with 12 bases spanning the gap. This CDR3 region has 14 residues. CDR1 is LNHDA, CDR2 SQIVND, per germline (reference sequence). The CDR3 here is CASLQRGSGNTIYF. In DNA form, the CDR3 reads TGTGCCAGCTTACAGAGGGGCTCTGGAAACACCATATATTTT.

This clone was counted a single time. The rearrangement links TRBV6-5 to TRBJ1-5; D gene ambiguous. Trimming left V 11 bases short and J 3 bases short, with 14 bases between. The germline gives CDR1 MNHEY, CDR2 SVGAGI. The CDR3 loop spans 13 amino acids. For the CDR3, the DNA is TGTGCCCCCCCTATGGGTCCCAATCAGCCCCAGCATTTT. Translated: CAPPMGPNQPQHF.

The gene calls are TRBV7-6 and TRBJ1-5; 9 bases align to TRBD1. CDR1 and CDR2 from the germline V gene are SGHVS and FNYEAQ. V was pared by 5 bases and J by 5 bases, with 7 bases of the junction left unmatched. The CDR3 runs to 15 residues. The CDR3 DNA follows: TGTGCCAGCAGCCTGACAGGGGGGACACATCAGCCCCAGCATTTT. Amino acid sequence: CASSLTGGTHQPQHF.

The chain combines TRBV28 with TRBJ2-2, with D perhaps matching TRBD1 (5 bases). Germline loops: CDR1 MDHEN, CDR2 SYDVKM. The CDR3 is 16 amino acids. Trimming removed 5 bases from V and 3 bases from J, with 16 bases in between. In DNA, the CDR3 is TGTGCCAGCAGTCGTTTCAGGGTGAAAGACACCGGGGAGCTGTTTTTT. It is translated as CASSRFRVKDTGELFF.

The gene calls are TRBV10-3 and TRBJ2-5; perhaps TRBD2 as D (6 bases). This CDR3 is built from 15 residues. Germline V lookup: CDR1 ENHRY, CDR2 SYGVKD. V was shortened by 0 bases and J by 5 bases, with 13 bases between the two germline ends. CDR3 loop: CAISESKGGMETQYF. As DNA, the CDR3 is TGTGCCATCAGTGAGTCGAAGGGAGGCATGGAGACCCAGTACTTC.

The V call is TRBV12-5, the J call TRBJ1-5; no clear D gene. Trimming stripped 1 base from V and 0 bases from J, with 10 bases between. The germline V gene has CDR1 LGHNT and CDR2 FRNRAP. The CDR3 loop spans 16 amino acids. This CDR3 is CASGLGSTNSNQPQHF. The CDR3 coding sequence is TGTGCTAGTGGTTTGGGTTCCACTAATAGCAATCAGCCCCAGCATTTT.

The chain has TRBV30 and TRBJ1-5; unclear D gene. Germline V gives CDR1 GTSNPN, CDR2 SVGIG (reference sequence). Trimming stripped 4 bases from V and 2 bases from J, with 9 bases between. This CDR3 is built from 13 residues. The CDR3 reads CAWTVGGNQPQHF. CDR3 coding DNA: TGTGCCTGGACAGTTGGGGGCAATCAGCCCCAGCATTTT.

The rearrangement joins TRBV5-1 to TRBJ1-6, with 9 positions matching TRBD1. The V gene's germline CDR1 is SGHRS and CDR2 YFSETQ. V shed 5 bases and J 8 bases; nucleotides not matched to a gene: 8. The length of the CDR3 is 15 residues. The CDR3 DNA reads TGCGCCAGCAGACCTAAGGGACAGGGCTATTCACCCCTCCACTTT. It translates to CASRPKGQGYSPLHF.

The chain recombines TRBV4-3 with TRBJ1-5; unclear D gene. This CDR3 is built from 14 residues. The V and J ends lost 0 bases and 0 bases respectively, with 3 bases between them. The germline gives CDR1 LGHNA, CDR2 YSLEER. DNA for the CDR3: TGCGCCAGCAGCCAAGATAATAGCAATCAGCCCCAGCATTTT. Translation: CASSQDNSNQPQHF.

The genes are TRBV3-1 (or the pseudogene TRBV3-2) and TRBJ1-2, with TRBD1 as a possible D gene (6 bases). Germline CDR1 and CDR2: LGHDT and YNNKEL (reference sequence). This CDR3 is built from 17 residues. Trimming shortened V by 0 bases and J by 0 bases, and 14 bases separated the two germline ends. This CDR3 is CASSQDWATGANYGYTF. CDR3 in DNA: TGTGCCAGCAGCCAAGATTGGGCGACAGGTGCTAACTATGGCTACACCTTC.

The chain uses TRBV6-2 or TRBV6-3 and TRBJ2-1; a weak D match, TRBD1 (6 bases). Germline V gene data show CDR1 as MNHEY and CDR2 as SVGEGT. The CDR3 consists of 14 residues. V was shortened by 5 bases and J by 2 bases, with 10 bases between the two germline ends. The DNA of the CDR3 is TGTGCCAGCAGTAAGGACAGTCCCTACAATGAGCAGTTCTTC. This sequence encodes CASSKDSPYNEQFF.

J is TRBJ1-2 and V is TRBV27; no reliable D call. CDR3 length equals 13 residues. V lost 3 bases to trimming and J lost 4 bases, with 9 bases between them. The germline V gene has CDR1 MNHEY and CDR2 SMNVEV (reference sequence). The DNA of the CDR3 is TGTGCCAGCAGTTTGATCCGGGGCTATGGCTACACCTTC. It encodes CASSLIRGYGYTF.

The chain employs TRBV25-1 and TRBJ1-1, with a tentative D call TRBD1 (6 bases). The CDR3 is made up of 14 amino acids. Germline-derived CDR1 and CDR2 are MGHDK and SYGVNS. V lost 4 bases, J lost 2 bases, and 11 bases lay in between. The DNA for the CDR3 is TGTGCCAGCAGTGCGGGACAAGTTAACACTGAAGCTTTCTTT. The encoded protein is CASSAGQVNTEAFF.

The chain has TRBV6-5 and TRBJ1-5, with TRBD1 matching over 9 bases. Germline-derived CDR1 and CDR2 are MNHEY and SVGAGI. The V gene end was trimmed by 6 bases and the J gene end by 6 bases; junction bases not matched to a gene: 6. This CDR3 has 14 residues. CDR3 nucleotide sequence: TGTGCCAGCAGCCAGGACAGGGGAGGTCAGCCCCAGCATTTT. It encodes CASSQDRGGQPQHF.

This clone was found once. This chain uses TRBV5-6 with TRBJ2-5, with D hard to call. This CDR3 has 14 residues. The ends were cut back, 1 base at V and 3 bases at J, with 10 bases in the middle. Per germline, CDR1 SGHDT and CDR2 YYEEEE. CDR3 region: CASSLILGEETQYF. The CDR3 nucleotides are TGTGCCAGCAGCTTGATCTTAGGAGAAGAGACCCAGTACTTC.

V gene TRBV10-3 combines with J gene TRBJ1-2, with a weak D call TRBD1 (5 bases). This CDR3 comprises 12 residues. Trimming removed 9 bases at V and 8 bases at J, with 16 bases between. Germline V gene sequence: CDR1 ENHRY, CDR2 SYGVKD. The CDR3 is CAIGEGVEGYTF. The CDR3 DNA reads as TGTGCCATAGGAGAAGGGGTGGAGGGCTACACCTTC.

The chain links TRBV7-2 to TRBJ1-2, with D tentatively TRBD1 (6 bases). CDR1 and CDR2 from the germline V gene are SGHTA and FQGNSA. Deletions cut 1 base from V and 8 bases from J, with 11 bases between. The CDR3 contains 13 residues. The CDR3 protein is CASSLVGGEGYTF. The CDR3 nucleotides read TGTGCCAGCAGCTTAGTGGGGGGCGAGGGCTACACCTTC.

The V gene is TRBV7-6, the J gene TRBJ1-6; D might be TRBD1 (6 bases). Trimming left V 5 bases short and J 8 bases short, with 10 bases between. The CDR3 is made up of 13 amino acids. The germline V gene encodes CDR1 SGHVS and CDR2 FNYEAQ. CDR3 amino acids: CASSGDIDSPLHF. The CDR3 DNA sequence: TGTGCCAGCAGCGGGGACATTGATTCACCCCTCCACTTT.

V is TRBV7-6 and J is TRBJ2-7; D might be TRBD1 or TRBD2, each matching 5 bases. CDR3 length: 17 residues. The V and J ends lost 2 bases and 0 bases respectively, with 17 bases between them. In germline, CDR1 is SGHVS, CDR2 FNYEAQ. CDR3 coding DNA: TGTGCCAGCAGCTTAAAGGGTGGCCCAGGGACCTCCTACGAGCAGTACTTC. This encodes CASSLKGGPGTSYEQYF. The variable domain in full, with the rest retrieved from reference TRBV7-6 and TRBJ2-7, is GAGVSQSPRYKVTKRGQDVALRCDPISGHVSLYWYRQALGQGPEFLTYFNYEAQQDKSGLPNDRFSAERPEGSISTLTIQRTEQRDSAMYRCASSLKGGPGTSYEQYFGPGTRLTVT.

This clone was detected a few times. J is TRBJ2-2 and V is TRBV18, with D possibly TRBD1 on 6 matching bases. There are 15 residues in the CDR3. Trimming shortened V by 6 bases and J by 5 bases, and 16 bases separated the two germline ends. Germline assignment: CDR1 KGHSH and CDR2 LQKENI. CDR3: CASSLSGESTGELFF. CDR3 DNA sequence: TGTGCCAGCTCTCTATCAGGGGAATCGACCGGGGAGCTGTTTTTT.

This clone was counted once. This rearrangement joins TRBV24-1 to TRBJ1-2, with 7 bases aligning to TRBD1. The CDR3 is made up of 16 amino acids. The V gene end was trimmed by 8 bases and the J gene end by 4 bases; junction bases not matched to a gene: 15. The germline V gene encodes CDR1 KGHDR and CDR2 SFDVKD. The CDR3 sequence is CATTRQGSARGYGYTF. CDR3 coding DNA: TGTGCCACCACGCGACAGGGATCGGCCCGGGGCTATGGCTACACCTTC.

The rearrangement uses TRBV19 and TRBJ1-5; D is undetermined. The CDR3 contains 13 residues. Germline CDR1 is LNHDA and CDR2 is SQIVND (reference sequence). The ends were cut back, 3 bases at V and 5 bases at J, with 8 bases in the middle. The CDR3 loop is CASSITEDQPQHF. The CDR3 DNA reads as TGTGCCAGTAGTATCACAGAAGATCAGCCCCAGCATTTT.

The V and J genes are TRBV18 and TRBJ1-1; D is ambiguous. V lost 2 bases and J lost 0, with 19 bases in between. Per the germline V gene, CDR1 is KGHSH and CDR2 is LQKENI. The CDR3 extends over 18 amino acids. This CDR3 reads CASSPNKGRTNMNTEAFF. CDR3 in DNA: TGTGCCAGCTCACCAAACAAGGGAAGGACCAACATGAACACTGAAGCTTTCTTT.

The V and J genes are TRBV14 and TRBJ2-2; D ambiguous. This CDR3 has 12 amino acids. The V gene lost 4 bases and the J gene lost 8 bases, with 8 bases spanning the gap. Germline loops: CDR1 SGHDN, CDR2 FVKESK. CDR3 nucleotide sequence: TGTGCCAGCAGCCCTGGGCCGGGGGAGCTGTTTTTT. As protein: CASSPGPGELFF.

CDR3 nucleotides: TGTGCCAGCAGTACCATCCGGGACCGCTCCTACAATGAGCAGTTCTTC. It encodes CASSTIRDRSYNEQFF. The chain recombines TRBV27 with TRBJ2-1; D may be TRBD1 or TRBD2 (5 bases each). The V and J ends lost 5 bases and 0 bases respectively, with 14 bases between them. The CDR3 is made up of 16 amino acids. CDR1 MNHEY and CDR2 SMNVEV come from the germline V gene (reference sequence).

The chain combines TRBV13 with TRBJ1-3; TRBD1 matches 7 bases. Germline V gives CDR1 PRHDT, CDR2 FYEKMQ (reference sequence). V shed 3 bases and J 1 base; nucleotides not matched to a gene: 6. The CDR3 contains 16 residues. CDR3 sequence reads: CASSFTGDRSGNTIYF. CDR3 in DNA: TGTGCCAGCAGCTTCACAGGGGATCGATCTGGAAACACCATATATTTT.